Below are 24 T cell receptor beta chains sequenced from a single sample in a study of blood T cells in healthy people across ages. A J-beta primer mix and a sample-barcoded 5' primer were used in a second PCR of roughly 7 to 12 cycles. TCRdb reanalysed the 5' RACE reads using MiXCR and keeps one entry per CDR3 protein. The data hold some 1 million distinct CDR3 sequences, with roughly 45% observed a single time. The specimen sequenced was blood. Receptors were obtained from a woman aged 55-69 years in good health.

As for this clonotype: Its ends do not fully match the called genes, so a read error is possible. The CDR3 coding sequence is TGCGGTGCCCGGAGGGGGGCCTACGAGCAGTACTTC. Translated, it gives CGARRGAYEQYF. The chain links TRBV20-1 to TRBJ2-5; D tentatively reads TRBD1 or TRBD2 (6 bases each). The J call could be wrong; TRBJ2-7 is a better fit for the DNA end. Germline CDR1 is DFQATT and CDR2 is SNEGSKA (reference sequence). The CDR3 extends over 12 amino acids.

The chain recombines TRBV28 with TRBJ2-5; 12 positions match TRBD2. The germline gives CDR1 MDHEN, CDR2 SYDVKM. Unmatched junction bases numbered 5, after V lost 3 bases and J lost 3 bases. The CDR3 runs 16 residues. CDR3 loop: CASSFPSGREKETQYF. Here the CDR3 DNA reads TGTGCCAGCAGTTTCCCTAGCGGGAGGGAAAAAGAGACCCAGTACTTC.

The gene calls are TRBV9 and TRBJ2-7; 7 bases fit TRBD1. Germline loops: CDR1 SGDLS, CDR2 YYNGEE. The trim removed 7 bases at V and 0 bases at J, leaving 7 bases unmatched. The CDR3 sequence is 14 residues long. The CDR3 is CASRAAGGSYEQYF. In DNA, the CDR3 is TGTGCCAGCCGCGCGGCAGGGGGCTCCTACGAGCAGTACTTC.

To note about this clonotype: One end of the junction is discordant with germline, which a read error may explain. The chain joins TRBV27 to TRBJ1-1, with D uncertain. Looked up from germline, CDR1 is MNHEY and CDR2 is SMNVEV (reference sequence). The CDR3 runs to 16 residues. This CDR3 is CASSSLATVTHTEVFF. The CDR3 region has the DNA TGTGCCAGCAGTTCACTTGCTACGGTCACACACACTGAAGTTTTCTTT.

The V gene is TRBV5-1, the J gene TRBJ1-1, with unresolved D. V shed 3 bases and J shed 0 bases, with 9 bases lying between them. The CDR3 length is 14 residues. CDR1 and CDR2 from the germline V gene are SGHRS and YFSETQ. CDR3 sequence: CASSYEVMNTEAFF. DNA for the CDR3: TGCGCCAGCAGCTATGAGGTTATGAACACTGAAGCTTTCTTT.

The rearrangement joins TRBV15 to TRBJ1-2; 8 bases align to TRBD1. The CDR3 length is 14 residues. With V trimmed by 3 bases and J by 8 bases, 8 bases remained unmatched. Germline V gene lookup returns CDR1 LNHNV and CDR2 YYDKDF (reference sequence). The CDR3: CATSRAKDRAGYTF. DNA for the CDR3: TGTGCCACCAGCAGGGCAAAGGACAGGGCGGGCTACACCTTC.

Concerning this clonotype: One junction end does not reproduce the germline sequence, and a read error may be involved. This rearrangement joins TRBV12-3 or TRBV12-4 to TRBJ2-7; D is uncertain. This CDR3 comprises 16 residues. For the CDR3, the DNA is TGTGCCAACAGTTTAACCGGCAGACTTCGAGTATATGAGCAGTACTTC. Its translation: CANSLTGRLRVYEQYF.

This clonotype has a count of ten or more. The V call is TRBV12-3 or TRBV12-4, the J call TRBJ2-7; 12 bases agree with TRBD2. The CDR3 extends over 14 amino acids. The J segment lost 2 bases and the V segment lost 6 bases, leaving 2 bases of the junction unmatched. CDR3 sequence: CASSLAGGAYEQYF. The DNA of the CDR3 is TGTGCCAGCAGCCTAGCGGGAGGGGCCTACGAGCAGTACTTC.

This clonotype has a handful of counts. The CDR3 DNA reads as TGTGCCACCAGCAGCCCGCCCAACTATGGCTACACCTTC. Residues: CATSSPPNYGYTF. J is TRBJ1-2 and V is TRBV15; D remains unclear. The CDR3 loop spans 13 amino acids. Germline V gene sequence: CDR1 LNHNV, CDR2 YYDKDF (reference sequence). The ends were cut back, 3 bases at V and 2 bases at J, with 7 bases in the middle.

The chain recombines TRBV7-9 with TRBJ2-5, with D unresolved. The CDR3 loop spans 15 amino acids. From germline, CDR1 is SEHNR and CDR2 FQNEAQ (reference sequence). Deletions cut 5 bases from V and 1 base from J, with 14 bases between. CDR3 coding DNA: TGTGCCAGCAGCCCTCCAGCCGGGCTCCAAGAGACCCAGTACTTC. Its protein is CASSPPAGLQETQYF.

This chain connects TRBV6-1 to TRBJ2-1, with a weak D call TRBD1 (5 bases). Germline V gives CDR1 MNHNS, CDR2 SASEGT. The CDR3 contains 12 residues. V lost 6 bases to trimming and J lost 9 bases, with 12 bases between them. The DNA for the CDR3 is TGTGCCAGCAGCGAATGGGGCTGTGAGCAGTTCTTC. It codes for CASSEWGCEQFF.

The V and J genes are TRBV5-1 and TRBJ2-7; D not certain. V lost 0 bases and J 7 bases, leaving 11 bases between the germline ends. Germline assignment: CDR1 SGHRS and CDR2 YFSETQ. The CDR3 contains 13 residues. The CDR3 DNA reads TGCGCCAGCAGCTTGGCACGGTCCAATGAGCAGTACTTC. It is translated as CASSLARSNEQYF.

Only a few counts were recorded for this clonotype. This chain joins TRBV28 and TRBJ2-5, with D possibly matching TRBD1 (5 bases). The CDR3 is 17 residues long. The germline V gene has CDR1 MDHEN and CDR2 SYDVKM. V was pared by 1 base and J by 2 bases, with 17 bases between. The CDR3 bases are TGTGCCAGCAGTTTATACGCCCAGGGTGTTGGGCAAGAGACCCAGTACTTC. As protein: CASSLYAQGVGQETQYF.

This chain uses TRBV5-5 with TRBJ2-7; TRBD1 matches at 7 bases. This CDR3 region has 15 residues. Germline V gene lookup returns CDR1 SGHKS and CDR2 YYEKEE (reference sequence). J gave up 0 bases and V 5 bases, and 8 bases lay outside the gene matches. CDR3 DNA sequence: TGTGCCAGCAGTAGGGGACAGTGGGACTCCTACGAGCAGTACTTC. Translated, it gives CASSRGQWDSYEQYF.

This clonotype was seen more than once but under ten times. The CDR3 is CASSPYRGASAYNEQFF. CDR3 nucleotide sequence: TGTGCCAGCAGCCCATACAGGGGGGCTAGCGCCTACAATGAGCAGTTCTTC. This sequence joins TRBV3-1 and TRBJ2-1, with TRBD1 identical over 8 bases. Germline loops: CDR1 LGHDT, CDR2 YNNKEL (reference sequence). With V trimmed by 4 bases and J by 2 bases, 10 bases remained unmatched. This CDR3 comprises 17 residues.

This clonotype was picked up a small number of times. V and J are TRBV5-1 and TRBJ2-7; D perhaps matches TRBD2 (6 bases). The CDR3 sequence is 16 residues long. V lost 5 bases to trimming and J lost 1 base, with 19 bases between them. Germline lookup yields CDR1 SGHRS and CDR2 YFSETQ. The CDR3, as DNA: TGCGCCAGCAGAAAGAGGGGCGGGACGCCATCCTACGAGCAGTACTTC. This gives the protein CASRKRGGTPSYEQYF.

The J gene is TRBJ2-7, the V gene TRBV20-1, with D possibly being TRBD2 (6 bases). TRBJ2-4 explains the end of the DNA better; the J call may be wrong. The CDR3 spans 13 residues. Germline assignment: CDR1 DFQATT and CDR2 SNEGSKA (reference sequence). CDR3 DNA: TGCAGTGCCAACTCTCCCGGGAGTCACATTCAGTACTTC. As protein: CSANSPGSHIQYF.

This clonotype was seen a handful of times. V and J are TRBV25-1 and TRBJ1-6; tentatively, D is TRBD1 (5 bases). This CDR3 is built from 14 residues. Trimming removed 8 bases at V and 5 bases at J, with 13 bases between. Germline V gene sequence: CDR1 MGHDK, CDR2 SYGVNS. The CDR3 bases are TGTGCCAGCCGCTCAGGAGGGGATAATTCACCCCTCCACTTT. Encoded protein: CASRSGGDNSPLHF.

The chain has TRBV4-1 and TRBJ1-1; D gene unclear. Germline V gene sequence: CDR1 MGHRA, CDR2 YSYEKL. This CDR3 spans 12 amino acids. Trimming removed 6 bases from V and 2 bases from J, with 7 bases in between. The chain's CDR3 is CASRSGNTEAFF. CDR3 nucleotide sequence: TGCGCCAGCAGATCGGGAAACACTGAAGCTTTCTTT.

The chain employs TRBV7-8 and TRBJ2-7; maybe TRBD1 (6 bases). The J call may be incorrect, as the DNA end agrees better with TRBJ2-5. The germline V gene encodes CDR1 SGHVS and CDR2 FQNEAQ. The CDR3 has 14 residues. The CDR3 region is CATTGQRVVETQYF. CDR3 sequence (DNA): TGTGCCACCACCGGACAGCGAGTAGTGGAGACCCAGTACTTC.

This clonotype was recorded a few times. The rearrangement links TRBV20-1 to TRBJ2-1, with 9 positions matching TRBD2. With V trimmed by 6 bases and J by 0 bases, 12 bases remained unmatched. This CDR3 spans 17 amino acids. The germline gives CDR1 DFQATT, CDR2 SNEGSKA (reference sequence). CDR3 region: CSALYAGTSFSYNEQFF. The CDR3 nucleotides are TGCAGTGCCTTGTACGCCGGGACTAGCTTCTCCTACAATGAGCAGTTCTTC.

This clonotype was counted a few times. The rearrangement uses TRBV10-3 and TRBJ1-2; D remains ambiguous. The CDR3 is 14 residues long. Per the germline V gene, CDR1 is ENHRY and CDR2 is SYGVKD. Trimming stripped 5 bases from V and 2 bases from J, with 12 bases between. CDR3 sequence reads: CAISSGAPNYGYTF. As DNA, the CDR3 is TGTGCCATCAGTTCCGGAGCACCCAACTATGGCTACACCTTC.

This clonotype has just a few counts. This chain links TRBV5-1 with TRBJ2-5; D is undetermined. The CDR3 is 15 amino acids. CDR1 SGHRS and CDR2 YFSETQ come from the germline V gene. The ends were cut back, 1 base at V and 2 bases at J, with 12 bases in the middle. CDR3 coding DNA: TGCGCCAGCAGCTTGTGGTCCACGGTTCAAGAGACCCAGTACTTC. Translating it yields CASSLWSTVQETQYF.

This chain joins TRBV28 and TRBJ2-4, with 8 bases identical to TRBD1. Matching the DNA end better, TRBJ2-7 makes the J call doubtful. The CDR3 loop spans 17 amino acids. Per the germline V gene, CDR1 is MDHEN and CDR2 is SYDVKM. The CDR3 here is CASSLSPVEDRVHEQYF. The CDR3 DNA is TGTGCCAGCAGTTTATCGCCTGTTGAGGACAGGGTACACGAGCAGTACTTC.